This T cell receptor (beta chain) comes out of a study of cytotoxic CD8 clonotypes in ibrutinib-treated CLL. Worth noting for this clone: Antigen unknown.

Trimming cost V 0 bases and J 3 bases, with 9 bases left between them. CDR1 and CDR2 from the germline V gene are MNHNS and SASEGT. The CDR3 sequence is 15 residues long. Libraries were prepared by immunoSEQ multiplex PCR; TCRdb keeps only in-frame clonotypes and omits some of them. The sample contains roughly 50,000 clones, 57% of which appear only once. Study-level results: T-cell clonality at baseline went above that of age-matched healthy donors and rose and fell with circulating CD8+ T-cell counts.

Sequenced material: PBMCs, taken after 24 months of ibrutinib treatment. This receptor was identified in a human donor with chronic lymphocytic leukemia. The rearrangement uses TRBV6-1 and TRBJ1-5; D might be TRBD1 (6 bases). CDR3 sequence reads: CASSEAGGVNQPQHF. Here the CDR3 DNA reads TGTGCCAGCAGTGAAGCGGGGGGCGTCAATCAGCCCCAGCATTTT.